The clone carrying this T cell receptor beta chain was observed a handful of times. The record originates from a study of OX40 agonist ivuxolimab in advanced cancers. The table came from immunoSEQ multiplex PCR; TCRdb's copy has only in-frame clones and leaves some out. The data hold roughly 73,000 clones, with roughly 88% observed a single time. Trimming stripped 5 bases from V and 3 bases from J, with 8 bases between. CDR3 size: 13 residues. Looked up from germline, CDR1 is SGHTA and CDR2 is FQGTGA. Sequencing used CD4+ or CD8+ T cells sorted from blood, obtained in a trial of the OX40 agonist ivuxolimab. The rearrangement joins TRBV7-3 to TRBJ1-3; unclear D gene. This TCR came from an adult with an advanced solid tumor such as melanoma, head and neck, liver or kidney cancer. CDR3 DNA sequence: TGTGCCAGCAGCCCCGCCCGTGGAAACACCATATATTTT. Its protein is CASSPARGNTIYF.